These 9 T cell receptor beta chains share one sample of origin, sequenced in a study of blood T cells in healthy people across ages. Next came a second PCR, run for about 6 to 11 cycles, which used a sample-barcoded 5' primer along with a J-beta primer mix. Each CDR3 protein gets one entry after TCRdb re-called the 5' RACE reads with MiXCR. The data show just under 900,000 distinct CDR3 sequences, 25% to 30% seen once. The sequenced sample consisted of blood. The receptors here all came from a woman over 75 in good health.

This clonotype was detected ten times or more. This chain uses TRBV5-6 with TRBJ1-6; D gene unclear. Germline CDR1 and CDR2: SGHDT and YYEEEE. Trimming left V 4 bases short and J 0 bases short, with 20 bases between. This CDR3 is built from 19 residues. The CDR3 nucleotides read TGTGCCAGCAGCCCGGCAGGAGATCCATGGAGCTCCTATAATTCACCCCTCCACTTT. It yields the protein CASSPAGDPWSSYNSPLHF.

The CDR3 DNA is TGTGCCAGCAGCTTACCGGGACTAGCGGGACGTACATACAATGAGCAGTTCTTC. It is translated as CASSLPGLAGRTYNEQFF. This chain joins TRBV11-3 and TRBJ2-1; 13 bases are shared with TRBD2. This CDR3 has 18 amino acids. J gave up 4 bases and V 2 bases, and 8 bases lay outside the gene matches. Germline V gene lookup returns CDR1 SGHNT and CDR2 YENEEA.

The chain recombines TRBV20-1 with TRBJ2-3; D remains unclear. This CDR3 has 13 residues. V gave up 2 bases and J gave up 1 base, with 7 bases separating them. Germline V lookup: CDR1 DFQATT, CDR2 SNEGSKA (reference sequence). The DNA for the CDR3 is TGCAGTGCTAGACCCAGAGGCACAGATACGCAGTATTTT. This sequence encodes CSARPRGTDTQYF.

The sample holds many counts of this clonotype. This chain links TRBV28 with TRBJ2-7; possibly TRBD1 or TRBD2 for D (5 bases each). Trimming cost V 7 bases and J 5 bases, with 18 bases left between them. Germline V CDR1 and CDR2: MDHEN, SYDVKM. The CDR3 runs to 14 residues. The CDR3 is CASNSGQGIHEQYF. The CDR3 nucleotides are TGTGCCAGCAACTCGGGGCAGGGTATCCACGAGCAGTACTTC.

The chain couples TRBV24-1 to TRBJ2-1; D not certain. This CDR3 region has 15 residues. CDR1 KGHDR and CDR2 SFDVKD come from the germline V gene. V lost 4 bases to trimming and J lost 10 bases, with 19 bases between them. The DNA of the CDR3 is TGTGCCACCAGTGAGATTTCCCAGGATACCGACGAGCAGTTCTTC. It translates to CATSEISQDTDEQFF.

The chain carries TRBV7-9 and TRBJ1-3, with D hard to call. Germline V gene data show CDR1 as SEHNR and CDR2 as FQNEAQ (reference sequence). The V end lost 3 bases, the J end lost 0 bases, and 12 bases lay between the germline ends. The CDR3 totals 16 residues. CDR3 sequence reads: CASSFDLPNSGNTIYF. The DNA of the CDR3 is TGTGCCAGCAGCTTCGATCTCCCCAACTCTGGAAACACCATATATTTT.

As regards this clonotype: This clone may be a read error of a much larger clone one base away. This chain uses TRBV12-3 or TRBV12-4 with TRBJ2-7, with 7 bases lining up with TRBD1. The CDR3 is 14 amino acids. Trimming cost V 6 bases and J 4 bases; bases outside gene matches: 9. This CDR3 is CASRFDRARYEQYF. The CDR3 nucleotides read TGTGCCAGCAGGTTTGACAGGGCAAGGTACGAGCAGTACTTC.

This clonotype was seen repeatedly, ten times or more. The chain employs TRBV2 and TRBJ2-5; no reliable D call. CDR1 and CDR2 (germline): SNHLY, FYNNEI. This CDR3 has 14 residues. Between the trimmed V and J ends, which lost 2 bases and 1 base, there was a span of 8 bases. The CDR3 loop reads CASSEQQSQETQYF. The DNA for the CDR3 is TGTGCCAGCAGTGAACAACAGTCCCAAGAGACCCAGTACTTC.

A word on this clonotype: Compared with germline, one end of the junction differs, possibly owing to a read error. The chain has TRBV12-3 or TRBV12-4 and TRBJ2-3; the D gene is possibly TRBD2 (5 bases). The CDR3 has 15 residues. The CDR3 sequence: CASSLGRGSTDMEYF. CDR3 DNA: TGTGCCAGCAGTTTAGGGAGAGGGAGCACAGATATGGAATATTTC.